Reported below is one T cell receptor beta chain. This sample stems from a study of shared clonotypes between healthy human individuals. Study-wide context: Researchers assigned three CD4 naive, three CD4 memory, two CD8 naive and one CD8 memory plate to each donor.

The authors divided CD4+ cells into CD45RA+ naive and CD45RA-negative memory subsets. Only in-frame clones appear in the TCRdb table, and some are missing; sequencing was by immunoSEQ multiplex PCR. The table lists just over 2,000,000 clones, roughly 96% of them singletons. Trimming pared 3 bases from V and 2 bases from J, leaving 10 bases between. From germline, CDR1 is WSHSY and CDR2 SAAADI. The CDR3 runs to 14 residues. The origin of this receptor is a man younger than 35 in good health. The genes are TRBV10-2 and TRBJ1-2; D remains unclear. Material for sequencing was naive CD4+ T cells sorted from blood. The sample's subset: CD45RA+ positively selected. The CDR3 DNA sequence: TGCGCCAGCAGTGAAGGAGGAGGCAACTATGGCTACACCTTC. It specifies CASSEGGGNYGYTF.